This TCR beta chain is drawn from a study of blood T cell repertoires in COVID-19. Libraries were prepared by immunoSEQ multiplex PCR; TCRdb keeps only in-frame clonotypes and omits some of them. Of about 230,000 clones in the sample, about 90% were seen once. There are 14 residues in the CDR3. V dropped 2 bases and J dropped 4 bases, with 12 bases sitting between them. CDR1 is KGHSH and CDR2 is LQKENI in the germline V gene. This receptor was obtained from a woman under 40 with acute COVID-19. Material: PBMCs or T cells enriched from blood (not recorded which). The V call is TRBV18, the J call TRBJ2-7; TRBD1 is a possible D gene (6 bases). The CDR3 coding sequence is TGTGCCAGCTCACCAACGAGACAGGCGTACGAGCAGTACTTC. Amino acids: CASSPTRQAYEQYF.